A single sample gave rise to the 14 T cell receptor beta chains below, sequenced in a study of blood T cell repertoires in COVID-19 (dated by TCRdb to the early 2020s). Receptor amplification or capture employed the immunoSEQ multiplex PCR assay. TCRdb provides this immuneACCESS table in a form limited to in-frame rearrangements. Some clones are lacking; in checked studies, under half of them reflect an unresolved V gene, and why the rest are absent is not known. The sample table shows about 300,000 clones, and around 88% are seen once. About 1.2% of the sample goes to the ten largest clones. The sequenced material came from peripheral blood. These receptors all stem from a woman aged 45-65 years with acute or convalescent COVID-19.

This chain links TRBV7-2 with TRBJ1-2, with 11 positions matching TRBD1. The CDR3 is 17 residues long. Germline V gives CDR1 SGHTA, CDR2 FQGNSA. Losses at the gene ends were 4 bases for V and 4 bases for J; bases not matched to a gene: 11. The CDR3 region has the DNA TGTGCCAGCAGCTCGGTTGGGGACAGGGGGGCCTCCTATGGCTACACCTTC. Amino acid sequence: CASSSVGDRGASYGYTF.

CDR3 region: CASSLRPGGTETQYF. The CDR3 DNA sequence: TGCGCCAGCAGCTTGCGTCCAGGGGGGACTGAGACCCAGTACTTC. This chain joins TRBV5-1 and TRBJ2-5, with D possibly being TRBD1 (7 bases). V lost 1 base, J lost 5 bases, and 15 bases lay in between. Germline values: CDR1 SGHRS, CDR2 YFSETQ. The CDR3 runs to 15 residues. The full variable domain, in which reference TRBV5-1 and TRBJ2-5 provide the parts outside the CDR3, is KAGVTQTPRYLIKTRGQQVTLSCSPISGHRSVSWYQQTPGQGLQFLFEYFSETQRNKGNFPGRFSGRQFSNSRSEMNVSTLELGDSALYLCASSLRPGGTETQYFGPGTRLLVL.

With respect to this clone: Other nucleotide sequences from this sample produce the same CDR3. This chain links TRBV7-9 with TRBJ1-1; TRBD1 might be the D (5 bases). The ends were cut back, 2 bases at V and 5 bases at J, with 9 bases in the middle. Germline V gene sequence: CDR1 SEHNR, CDR2 FQNEAQ (reference sequence). The CDR3 spans 13 residues. CDR3 sequence: CASSLTGGTEAFF. CDR3 sequence (DNA): TGTGCCAGCAGCTTAACGGGGGGGACTGAAGCTTTCTTT.

V gene TRBV28 combines with J gene TRBJ1-6, with TRBD1 as a possible D gene (6 bases). The V end lost 6 bases, the J end lost 7 bases, and 13 bases lay between the germline ends. Per the germline V gene, CDR1 is MDHEN and CDR2 is SYDVKM. The CDR3 runs 14 residues. CDR3 bases: TGTGCCAGCAGCCTAAGAGGGGGAAATTCACCCCTCCACTTT. It is translated as CASSLRGGNSPLHF.

The rearrangement joins TRBV7-2 to TRBJ1-5; D may be TRBD1 (5 bases). V shed 4 bases and J shed 11 bases, with 18 bases lying between them. This CDR3 has 14 amino acids. In germline, CDR1 is SGHTA, CDR2 FQGNSA. CDR3 amino acids: CASSSSFQGEAQHF. Here the CDR3 DNA reads TGTGCCAGCAGCTCATCATTCCAGGGTGAGGCCCAGCATTTT.

The rearrangement links TRBV7-9 to TRBJ2-3; TRBD2 might be the D (5 bases). Germline V lookup: CDR1 SEHNR, CDR2 FQNEAQ (reference sequence). The ends were cut back, 2 bases at V and 9 bases at J, with 18 bases in the middle. CDR3 size: 15 residues. The CDR3 region has the DNA TGTGCCAGCAGCTTATTTCGGGAAGACCAGATAACGCAGTATTTT. It is translated as CASSLFREDQITQYF.

The chain carries TRBV6-5 and TRBJ1-1; 7 positions agree with TRBD1. The CDR3 runs to 16 residues. V was pared by 4 bases and J by 6 bases, with 14 bases of the junction left unmatched. CDR1 and CDR2 (germline): MNHEY, SVGAGI. The CDR3 region is CASSSPTRTGKPEAFF. CDR3 sequence (DNA): TGTGCCAGCAGTTCTCCCACCAGGACAGGAAAGCCTGAAGCTTTCTTT.

This sequence joins TRBV15 and TRBJ1-1; the match to TRBD1 covers 9 bases. The CDR3 extends over 15 amino acids. J gave up 8 bases and V 2 bases, and 9 bases lay outside the gene matches. CDR1 and CDR2 (germline): LNHNV, YYDKDF (reference sequence). In DNA, the CDR3 is TGTGCCACCAGCAGATGGACAGGGGATAAGGCGGAAGCTTTCTTT. Residues: CATSRWTGDKAEAFF.

This sequence joins TRBV27 and TRBJ1-5, with D possibly matching TRBD1 (5 bases). CDR1 is MNHEY and CDR2 is SMNVEV in the germline V gene (reference sequence). Trimming removed 3 bases from V and 3 bases from J, with 9 bases in between. The CDR3 is made up of 14 amino acids. The CDR3 protein is CASSFGAFNQPQHF. The CDR3 nucleotides are TGTGCCAGCAGTTTTGGGGCGTTCAATCAGCCCCAGCATTTT.

The chain combines TRBV5-6 with TRBJ2-7; 9 bases match TRBD1. The CDR3 length is 15 residues. V shed 4 bases, J shed 1 base, and the junction held 6 bases outside the gene matches. Germline-derived CDR1 and CDR2 are SGHDT and YYEEEE. The chain's CDR3 is CASSLFGTGSYEQYF. The CDR3 DNA is TGTGCCAGCAGCCTTTTCGGGACAGGGTCCTACGAGCAGTACTTC.

This clone has more than one count but fewer than ten. The genes are TRBV5-1 and TRBJ2-2, with 12 bases identical to TRBD1. Germline CDR1 SGHRS, CDR2 YFSETQ. The CDR3 totals 17 residues. V shed 2 bases, J shed 7 bases, and the junction held 9 bases outside the gene matches. Written as DNA, the CDR3 is TGCGCCAGCAGCTTTACGGGACAGGGGGCGCCGAGCGGGGAGCTGTTTTTT. As protein: CASSFTGQGAPSGELFF. Filled out from reference TRBV5-1 and TRBJ2-2, the complete variable domain reads KAGVTQTPRYLIKTRGQQVTLSCSPISGHRSVSWYQQTPGQGLQFLFEYFSETQRNKGNFPGRFSGRQFSNSRSEMNVSTLELGDSALYLCASSFTGQGAPSGELFFGEGSRLTVL.

The rearrangement joins TRBV18 to TRBJ2-1; TRBD1 agrees at 8 bases. Germline V gene sequence: CDR1 KGHSH, CDR2 LQKENI. V trimming: 3 bases; J trimming: 5 bases; junction bases outside the gene matches: 6. CDR3 length: 15 amino acids. The CDR3 DNA is TGTGCCAGCTCACCTGGCCAGGGGGCTAACAATGAGCAGTTCTTC. It specifies CASSPGQGANNEQFF. The variable domain in full, completed from reference TRBV18 and TRBJ2-1, reads NAGVMQNPRHLVRRRGQEARLRCSPMKGHSHVYWYRQLPEEGLKFMVYLQKENIIDESGMPKERFSAEFPKEGPSILRIQQVVRGDSAAYFCASSPGQGANNEQFFGPGTRLTVL.

This sequence joins TRBV7-2 and TRBJ1-5, with 7 bases that match TRBD1. After removal of 7 bases from V and 5 bases from J, the junction contained 11 bases not matched to a gene. There are 15 residues in the CDR3. Per the germline V gene, CDR1 is SGHTA and CDR2 is FQGNSA. As DNA, the CDR3 is TGTGCCAGCACTATATCCGGGACAGCCTATCAGCCCCAGCATTTT. Translating it yields CASTISGTAYQPQHF.

The chain has TRBV28 and TRBJ2-5; D possibly corresponds to TRBD1 (6 bases). V lost 5 bases and J 2 bases, leaving 12 bases between the germline ends. CDR1 and CDR2 (germline): MDHEN, SYDVKM. The CDR3 has 14 residues. The chain's CDR3 is CASSAPGVQETQYF. CDR3 coding DNA: TGTGCCAGCAGTGCACCAGGGGTTCAAGAGACCCAGTACTTC.